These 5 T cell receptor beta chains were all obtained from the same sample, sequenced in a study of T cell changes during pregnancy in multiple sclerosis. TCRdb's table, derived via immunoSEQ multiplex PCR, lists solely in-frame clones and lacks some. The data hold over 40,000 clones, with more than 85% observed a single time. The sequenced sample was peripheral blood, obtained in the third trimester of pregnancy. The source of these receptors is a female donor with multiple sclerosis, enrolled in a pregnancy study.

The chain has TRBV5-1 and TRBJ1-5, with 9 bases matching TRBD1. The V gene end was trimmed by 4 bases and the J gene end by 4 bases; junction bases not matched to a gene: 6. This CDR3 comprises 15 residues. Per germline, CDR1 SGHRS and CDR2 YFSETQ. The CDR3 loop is CASSPGTGWNQPQHF. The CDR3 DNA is TGCGCCAGCAGCCCCGGGACAGGGTGGAATCAGCCCCAGCATTTT.

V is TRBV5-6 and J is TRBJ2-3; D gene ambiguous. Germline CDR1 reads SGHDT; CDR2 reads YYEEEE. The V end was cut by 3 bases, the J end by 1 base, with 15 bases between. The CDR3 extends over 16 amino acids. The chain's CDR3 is CASSSERVVRTDTQYF. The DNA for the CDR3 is TGTGCCAGCAGCTCGGAACGGGTTGTGCGCACAGATACGCAGTATTTT. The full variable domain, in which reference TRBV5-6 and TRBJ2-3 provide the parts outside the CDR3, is DAGVTQSPTHLIKTRGQQVTLRCSPKSGHDTVSWYQQALGQGPQFIFQYYEEEERQRGNFPDRFSGHQFPNYSSELNVNALLLGDSALYLCASSSERVVRTDTQYFGPGTRLTVL.

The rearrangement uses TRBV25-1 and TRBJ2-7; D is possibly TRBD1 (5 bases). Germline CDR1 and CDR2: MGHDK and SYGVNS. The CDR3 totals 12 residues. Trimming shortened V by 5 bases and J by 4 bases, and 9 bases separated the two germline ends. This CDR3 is CASSRTPYEQYF. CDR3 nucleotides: TGTGCCAGCAGTAGGACACCTTACGAGCAGTACTTC.

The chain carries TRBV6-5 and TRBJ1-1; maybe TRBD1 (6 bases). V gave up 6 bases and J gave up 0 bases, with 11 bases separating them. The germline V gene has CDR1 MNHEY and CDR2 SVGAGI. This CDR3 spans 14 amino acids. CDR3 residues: CASRRQAMNTEAFF. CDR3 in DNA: TGTGCCAGCAGAAGACAGGCCATGAACACTGAAGCTTTCTTT.

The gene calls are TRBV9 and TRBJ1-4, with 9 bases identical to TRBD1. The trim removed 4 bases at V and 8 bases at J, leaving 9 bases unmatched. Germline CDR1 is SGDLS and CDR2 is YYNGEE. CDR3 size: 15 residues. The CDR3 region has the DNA TGTGCCAGCAGCCAAAGGACAGGGGAGATGGAAAAACTGTTTTTT. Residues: CASSQRTGEMEKLFF.